This T cell receptor beta chain was obtained from a study of blood T cell repertoires in COVID-19. Study context: Specimens from acute and convalescent COVID-19 originated in the United States, Italy and Spain. In each case, the material was cDNA or gDNA derived from T cells, B-cell-depleted T cells, or PBMCs.

Authors' data handling: Reference gene primer amplification in the assay estimated nucleated cell counts. Clones were read by immunoSEQ multiplex PCR, and TCRdb kept only the in-frame ones, dropping some. V and J calls and clone size come straight from that table; D and trimming were deduced from the DNA. The sample records about 240,000 clones, around 84% being singletons. This clone was counted between two and nine times. Trimming took 1 base from V and 4 from J, leaving 13 bases between them. The CDR3 loop spans 15 amino acids. Germline CDR1 MNHEY, CDR2 SVGAGI. The rearrangement links TRBV6-5 to TRBJ2-5; possibly TRBD2 for D (5 bases). Sequencing used peripheral blood. The source is a woman younger than 35 with acute or convalescent COVID-19. Written as DNA, the CDR3 is TGTGCCAGCAGTTACTTGGCTAGCTTTGGAGAGACCCAGTACTTC. It is translated as CASSYLASFGETQYF.